One sample yielded the 3 T cell receptor beta chains listed below, sequenced in a study of T cell responses to AZD1222 COVID-19 vaccine. The method was immunoSEQ multiplex PCR; TCRdb's version includes in-frame clones alone and lacks a portion of them. Among approximately 90,000 clones listed, 80% to 90% were seen once. The source material was peripheral blood, sampled on day 0 of AZD1222 vaccination. All receptors come from an adult in good health.

This rearrangement joins TRBV19 to TRBJ2-3; maybe TRBD2 (6 bases). With 6 bases removed from V and 1 base from J, the gap between germline ends came to 14 bases. There are 15 residues in the CDR3. The germline gives CDR1 LNHDA, CDR2 SQIVND (reference sequence). The CDR3 here is CASRGLHTGTDTQYF. Written as DNA, the CDR3 is TGTGCCAGTAGAGGACTACACACCGGCACAGATACGCAGTATTTT.

V is TRBV28 and J is TRBJ2-3, with 8 nucleotides matching TRBD2. CDR3 length: 18 amino acids. Trimming removed 1 base from V and 0 bases from J; junction bases left unmatched: 9. Germline V CDR1 and CDR2: MDHEN, SYDVKM. As DNA, the CDR3 is TGTGCCAGCAGTTTATTCTTGAGCGGGGGCGTTAGCACAGATACGCAGTATTTT. This sequence encodes CASSLFLSGGVSTDTQYF.

This clone came up once. The chain employs TRBV11-3 and TRBJ2-2; D may be TRBD2 (6 bases). Germline CDR1 SGHNT, CDR2 YENEEA. The CDR3 totals 15 residues. Trimming left V 5 bases short and J 5 bases short, with 15 bases between. DNA of the CDR3: TGTGCCAGCAGCCCCGGAGGGACCCATACCGGGGAGCTGTTTTTT. Its translation is CASSPGGTHTGELFF.